This entry is about one T cell receptor (beta chain). Its specificity is unknown. TCRdb's copy holds only in-frame clones and misses some; the assay was immunoSEQ multiplex PCR. The sample lists 20,000 to 25,000 clones, more than 75% occurring once. The sample comes from a study of chemoradiotherapy in HPV16-positive cancers. The J segment lost 7 bases and the V segment lost 5 bases, leaving 8 bases of the junction unmatched. The CDR3 is 16 residues long. Germline V gene data show CDR1 as LNHDA and CDR2 as SQIVND (reference sequence). Findings and limits, study-wide: Functional assays defining HPV-specific T cells used only a couple of HPV16-positive patients. Non-HPV-specific T cells did not expand in tumors during treatment, whereas candidate HPV-specific clones and E7-related motifs did.

V usage is TRBV19 and J usage is TRBJ2-2, with 12 bases lining up with TRBD1. The TCR sequence derives from a human donor with HPV-associated anogenital cancer. Source: blood, taken from a patient who underwent chemoradiotherapy. The CDR3 region has the DNA TGTGCCAGTAGTCCCGGGGACAGGGGGCGAAGCGGGGAGCTGTTTTTT. Translating gives CASSPGDRGRSGELFF. Variable domain in full (rest from reference TRBV19 and TRBJ2-2): DGGITQSPKYLFRKEGQNVTLSCEQNLNHDAMYWYRQDPGQGLRLIYYSQIVNDFQKGDIAEGYSVSREKKESFPLTVTSAQKNPTAFYLCASSPGDRGRSGELFFGEGSRLTVL.